The 3 T cell receptor beta chains below come from one sample, sequenced in a study of blood T cell repertoires in COVID-19 (dated by TCRdb to about 2020). The library was generated by the immunoSEQ multiplex PCR assay. Held by TCRdb, this immuneACCESS table contains in-frame sequences only and omits some clones. Under half of the omission traces to an unresolved V gene where checked; the cause of the rest is unknown. The sample yields approximately 68,000 clones; 75% to 90% were counted once. The ten most abundant clones make up around 40% of the sample. The sequenced sample was peripheral blood. The receptors stem from a woman aged 80 or older with active or convalescent COVID-19.

This rearrangement joins TRBV6-5 to TRBJ1-2; the match to TRBD1 covers 7 bases. From germline, CDR1 is MNHEY and CDR2 SVGAGI. J was trimmed by 8 bases and V by 8 bases; bases with no gene match: 14. CDR3 size: 14 residues. The CDR3 region has the DNA TGTGCCAGCCCAAAAGTCGCCCAGGGGGAAGGCTACACCTTC. This gives the protein CASPKVAQGEGYTF.

This clone was found once. V usage is TRBV19 and J usage is TRBJ2-5, with TRBD1 as a possible D gene (6 bases). Germline CDR1 is LNHDA and CDR2 is SQIVND (reference sequence). The CDR3 contains 15 residues. V gave up 9 bases and J gave up 5 bases, with 22 bases separating them. The CDR3 is CARKRDTGWGETQYF. The CDR3 region has the DNA TGTGCCAGAAAACGGGACACGGGATGGGGGGAGACCCAGTACTTC.

The chain is built from TRBV4-3 and TRBJ2-5; D might be TRBD2 (6 bases). Germline CDR1 LGHNA, CDR2 YSLEER. The CDR3 is 14 amino acids. V lost 1 base and J lost 7, with 13 bases in between. The CDR3 is CASSQGLVGWTQYF. CDR3 DNA sequence: TGCGCCAGCAGCCAAGGACTAGTTGGTTGGACCCAGTACTTC.